A single sample is the source of the 20 T cell receptor beta chains below, sequenced in a study of T cell responses to AZD1222 COVID-19 vaccine. Sequencing used immunoSEQ multiplex PCR; TCRdb keeps in-frame clones, though not all of them. Of about 88,000 clones listed, roughly 91% are singletons. The specimen was peripheral blood, collected on day 0 of AZD1222 vaccination. The receptors shown here come from an adult in good health.

This clone was seen just once. The chain combines TRBV3-1 (or the pseudogene TRBV3-2) with TRBJ1-5; D unresolved. With 0 bases removed from V and 6 bases from J, the gap between germline ends came to 9 bases. There are 14 residues in the CDR3. CDR1 is LGHDT, CDR2 YNNKEL, per germline (reference sequence). The CDR3 DNA follows: TGTGCCAGCAGCCAAGATCTCCGCCCTCAGCCCCAGCATTTT. As protein: CASSQDLRPQPQHF.

The chain joins TRBV10-3 to TRBJ1-5; TRBD1 is a possible D gene (6 bases). The CDR3 consists of 14 residues. The germline V gene encodes CDR1 ENHRY and CDR2 SYGVKD. V lost 5 bases and J lost 6, with 14 bases in between. CDR3 protein: CAISPEGGRQPQHF. The DNA of the CDR3 is TGTGCCATCAGTCCGGAGGGGGGGCGTCAGCCCCAGCATTTT.

CDR3 DNA sequence: TGTGCCAGCAGCCGGCCTTCTCCGGGACTAGCGGGGGGGCGCACTTACGAGCAGTACTTC. Translated, it gives CASSRPSPGLAGGRTYEQYF. The chain has TRBV3-1 (or the pseudogene TRBV3-2) and TRBJ2-7; 16 bases match TRBD2. The CDR3 extends over 20 amino acids. In germline, CDR1 is LGHDT, CDR2 YNNKEL (reference sequence). V shed 4 bases and J 4 bases; nucleotides not matched to a gene: 16.

CDR3 nucleotide sequence: TGTGCCAGCAGTGGGGACAAGTCCTACGAGCAGTACTTC. As protein: CASSGDKSYEQYF. V usage is TRBV2 and J usage is TRBJ2-7; weak D call: TRBD1 (6 bases). The V gene lost 4 bases and the J gene lost 1 base, with 8 bases spanning the gap. Germline loops: CDR1 SNHLY, CDR2 FYNNEI. The CDR3 has 13 residues.

The J gene is TRBJ2-3, the V gene TRBV27; TRBD2 is a possible D gene (5 bases). Germline CDR1 and CDR2: MNHEY and SMNVEV (reference sequence). The CDR3 consists of 15 residues. Trimming removed 4 bases from V and 1 base from J, with 12 bases in between. The CDR3 spells CASSSAERGTDTQYF. The CDR3 region has the DNA TGTGCCAGCAGTTCGGCGGAGAGGGGCACAGATACGCAGTATTTT.

The chain carries TRBV2 and TRBJ1-5; D uncertain. V lost 8 bases to trimming and J lost 8 bases, with 19 bases between them. Germline V gives CDR1 SNHLY, CDR2 FYNNEI. The CDR3 consists of 14 residues. The CDR3 bases are TGTGCCAGCTCTAGCTGGGGTCCCCAGAAGCCCCAGCATTTT. This translates into CASSSWGPQKPQHF.

CDR3 amino acids: CASRLRGLGTDTQYF. CDR3 in DNA: TGTGCCAGCAGGCTCCGGGGGCTGGGCACAGATACGCAGTATTTT. The chain has TRBV2 and TRBJ2-3; D could derive from TRBD1 or TRBD2 (6 bases each). Germline V gene data show CDR1 as SNHLY and CDR2 as FYNNEI. CDR3 length: 15 residues. V dropped 6 bases and J dropped 1 base, with 14 bases sitting between them.

The chain links TRBV2 to TRBJ1-5; D is unresolved. V was cut by 3 bases and J by 0 bases, with 6 bases left in between. The CDR3 has 14 amino acids. CDR1 and CDR2 (germline): SNHLY, FYNNEI. The CDR3 is CASSDSLSNQPQHF. CDR3 coding DNA: TGTGCCAGCAGTGACAGTCTTAGCAATCAGCCCCAGCATTTT.

The chain has TRBV6-5 and TRBJ1-1; 7 nucleotides agree with TRBD1. CDR3 length: 14 amino acids. Germline CDR1 and CDR2: MNHEY and SVGAGI. V was pared by 4 bases and J by 2 bases, with 4 bases of the junction left unmatched. CDR3 sequence (DNA): TGTGCCAGCAGTTCCGGGACAGAAAACACTGAAGCTTTCTTT. Amino acid sequence: CASSSGTENTEAFF.

The chain has TRBV2 and TRBJ2-3; D remains ambiguous. CDR1 is SNHLY and CDR2 is FYNNEI in the germline V gene. This CDR3 comprises 12 residues. With 4 bases removed from V and 13 bases from J, the gap between germline ends came to 15 bases. The CDR3, as DNA: TGTGCCAGCAGTGTAGGTGGGAAGGGCGAGTATTTT. Protein: CASSVGGKGEYF.

This clone was recorded a few times. The chain carries TRBV5-1 and TRBJ2-7, with TRBD1 matching 8 bases. From germline, CDR1 is SGHRS and CDR2 YFSETQ. CDR3 length: 14 amino acids. Trimming removed 3 bases from V and 5 bases from J; junction bases left unmatched: 7. The CDR3 is CASSYRDRHHEQYF. The CDR3 DNA reads TGCGCCAGCAGCTACCGGGACAGGCACCACGAGCAGTACTTC.

The rearrangement uses TRBV5-1 and TRBJ2-6; no definite D call. Germline V gene data show CDR1 as SGHRS and CDR2 as YFSETQ. The V end was cut by 0 bases, the J end by 2 bases, with 3 bases between. The CDR3 loop spans 14 amino acids. For the CDR3, the DNA is TGCGCCAGCAGCTTGGAGGCTGGGGCCAACGTCCTGACTTTC. This gives the protein CASSLEAGANVLTF. Complete variable domain (other parts from reference TRBV5-1 and TRBJ2-6): KAGVTQTPRYLIKTRGQQVTLSCSPISGHRSVSWYQQTPGQGLQFLFEYFSETQRNKGNFPGRFSGRQFSNSRSEMNVSTLELGDSALYLCASSLEAGANVLTFGAGSRLTVL.

V gene TRBV24-1 combines with J gene TRBJ2-2; a weak D match, TRBD2 (5 bases). CDR1 and CDR2 from the germline V gene are KGHDR and SFDVKD. V lost 10 bases to trimming and J lost 2 bases, with 13 bases between them. The CDR3 contains 14 residues. CDR3 DNA: TGTGCCACAGAAGGACTTATTAACACCGGGGAGCTGTTTTTT. It yields the protein CATEGLINTGELFF.

This clone is a singleton in its sample. This chain connects TRBV6-1 to TRBJ1-5; D unresolved. This CDR3 has 13 amino acids. V lost 3 bases, J lost 4 bases, and 7 bases lay in between. Per the germline V gene, CDR1 is MNHNS and CDR2 is SASEGT. CDR3 residues: CASSEAGNQPQHF. CDR3 nucleotides: TGTGCCAGCAGTGAGGCCGGGAATCAGCCCCAGCATTTT.

This clone was seen a single time. CDR3 in DNA: TGTGCCAGTAGTCCCTATTTAGGGCAAGAGACCCAGTACTTC. Protein: CASSPYLGQETQYF. The rearrangement joins TRBV19 to TRBJ2-5, with no clear D. The CDR3 loop spans 14 amino acids. V lost 5 bases and J lost 2, with 12 bases in between. Germline lookup yields CDR1 LNHDA and CDR2 SQIVND (reference sequence).

The chain carries TRBV20-1 and TRBJ1-1; D is undetermined. There are 13 residues in the CDR3. Per germline, CDR1 DFQATT and CDR2 SNEGSKA (reference sequence). Trimming took 3 bases from V and 6 from J, leaving 14 bases between them. As DNA, the CDR3 is TGCAGTGCTAGTATTGGCCCGCGGGCTGAAGCTTTCTTT. It is translated as CSASIGPRAEAFF.

The J gene is TRBJ1-3, the V gene TRBV19; the D is unclear. V lost 2 bases and J 2 bases, leaving 10 bases between the germline ends. In germline, CDR1 is LNHDA, CDR2 SQIVND (reference sequence). The CDR3 is made up of 15 amino acids. This chain's CDR3 is CASSIMQVPGNTIYF. The CDR3 region has the DNA TGTGCCAGTAGTATAATGCAGGTTCCTGGAAACACCATATATTTT.

The CDR3: CASSSDRGIFNEQFF. In DNA, the CDR3 is TGTGCCAGCAGCTCCGACAGGGGTATATTCAATGAGCAGTTCTTC. The chain carries TRBV11-3 and TRBJ2-1, with 8 positions matching TRBD1. Germline values: CDR1 SGHNT, CDR2 YENEEA. This CDR3 comprises 15 residues. The V gene end was trimmed by 4 bases and the J gene end by 6 bases; junction bases not matched to a gene: 8. Full variable domain (missing parts from reference TRBV11-3 and TRBJ2-1): EAGVVQSPRYKIIEKKQPVAFWCNPISGHNTLYWYLQNLGQGPELLIRYENEEAVDDSQLPKDRFSAERLKGVDSTLKIQPAELGDSAVYLCASSSDRGIFNEQFFGPGTRLTVL.

V is TRBV7-2 and J is TRBJ1-1; D remains ambiguous. Germline V CDR1 and CDR2: SGHTA, FQGNSA. Trimming took 2 bases from V and 1 from J, leaving 8 bases between them. The CDR3 runs to 14 residues. This CDR3 is CASSLLQANTEAFF. The CDR3 nucleotides are TGTGCCAGCAGCTTACTGCAAGCGAACACTGAAGCTTTCTTT.

The chain carries TRBV5-1 and TRBJ2-1; 10 nucleotides agree with TRBD2. V gave up 0 bases and J gave up 4 bases; unmatched junction bases: 1. The CDR3 extends over 15 amino acids. CDR1 and CDR2 (germline): SGHRS, YFSETQ. The CDR3 sequence is CASSLELAGYNEQFF. Here the CDR3 DNA reads TGCGCCAGCAGCTTGGAACTAGCGGGGTACAATGAGCAGTTCTTC.